This entry lists 6 T cell receptor beta chains sequenced from one sample in a study of blood T cell repertoires in COVID-19 (dated by TCRdb to 2018 to 2021). Receptors were amplified or captured by the immunoSEQ multiplex PCR assay. The table was pulled from immuneACCESS by TCRdb, which kept in-frame rearrangements only. Such tables lose some clones; where checked, under half of the loss comes from unresolved V genes, and the rest has no known cause. The sample has around 9,700 clones on record, 70% to 90% of them singletons. The ten largest clones capture roughly 25% of the sample. The material sequenced was peripheral blood. These receptors all come from a man aged 30 to 39 with active or convalescent COVID-19.

The chain has TRBV5-1 and TRBJ2-3, with 8 bases fitting TRBD2. The germline CDR1 and CDR2 sequences are SGHRS and YFSETQ. The junction had 7 bases not matched to a gene; V was cut back by 5 bases and J by 5 bases. The CDR3 contains 14 residues. In DNA form, the CDR3 reads TGCGCCAGCAGAACCGGGACTAGTAAAGATACGCAGTATTTT. Amino acids: CASRTGTSKDTQYF.

Note on this clone: An end of the junction differs from the germline gene, which may be a read error. The rearrangement joins TRBV20-1 to TRBJ2-1; possibly TRBD2 for D (5 bases). The CDR3 covers 11 residues. Germline CDR1 DFQATT, CDR2 SNEGSKA (reference sequence). The CDR3 loop reads CSAGGLRDGLF. In nucleotides, the CDR3 is TGCAGTGCTGGAGGCCTCCGGGATGGGCTCTTC.

The chain recombines TRBV10-2 with TRBJ2-5, with 7 bases identical to TRBD1. Germline trimming cut 5 bases from V and 0 bases from J; bases unmatched to any gene: 3. Germline lookup yields CDR1 WSHSY and CDR2 SAAADI. The CDR3 consists of 14 residues. The CDR3 region has the DNA TGCGCCAGCAGTTATCAGGGGGACCAAGAGACCCAGTACTTC. Encoded protein: CASSYQGDQETQYF.

V usage is TRBV28 and J usage is TRBJ2-4, with a weak D call TRBD1 (6 bases). This CDR3 comprises 19 residues. V was trimmed by 5 bases and J by 0 bases, leaving 23 bases between them. Germline CDR1 is MDHEN and CDR2 is SYDVKM. CDR3 DNA: TGTGCCAGCAGTCCCCCAATAAGACAGGTTCCCTTAGCCAAAAACATTCAGTACTTC. Protein: CASSPPIRQVPLAKNIQYF.

The CDR3 DNA is TGTGCCACCAGCAGAGGTACAAGTAATCAGCCCCAGCATTTT. It translates to CATSRGTSNQPQHF. The rearrangement links TRBV15 to TRBJ1-5; D is unclear. CDR1 and CDR2 (germline): LNHNV, YYDKDF (reference sequence). The CDR3 loop spans 14 amino acids. V lost 1 base and J lost 4, with 8 bases in between.

The sample holds a few counts of this clone. This rearrangement joins TRBV7-8 to TRBJ2-1; TRBD2 matches at 11 bases. The V segment lost 4 bases and the J segment 7 bases; nucleotides outside the gene matches: 15. Germline CDR1 reads SGHVS; CDR2 reads FQNEAQ. This CDR3 has 18 residues. CDR3 residues: CASSSLAFSGGAGNEQFF. The CDR3 nucleotides are TGTGCCAGCAGCTCCCTAGCGTTTAGCGGGGGGGCCGGGAATGAGCAGTTCTTC.